The 20 T cell receptor beta chains presented below share a single source sample, sequenced in a study of blood T cells in healthy people across ages. The second PCR ran about 7 to 12 cycles with a sample-barcoded 5' primer and J-beta primers. TCRdb reprocessed the 5' RACE reads with MiXCR, giving one entry per CDR3 protein. The sample shows about 1.8 million distinct CDR3 sequences, approximately 50% of them seen only once. The sequencing sample was made of blood. The receptors shown here come from a woman aged 40 to 50 in good health.

The chain uses TRBV6-5 and TRBJ1-5; D is possibly TRBD1 (5 bases). Germline V gene data show CDR1 as MNHEY and CDR2 as SVGAGI. The CDR3 sequence is 13 residues long. V was pared by 2 bases and J by 5 bases, with 7 bases between. CDR3: CASSYGTHQPQHF. CDR3 in DNA: TGTGCCAGCAGTTACGGGACCCATCAGCCCCAGCATTTT.

This sequence joins TRBV20-1 and TRBJ1-2; D is ambiguous. Germline V gene sequence: CDR1 DFQATT, CDR2 SNEGSKA (reference sequence). The CDR3 loop spans 11 amino acids. V was clipped by 2 bases and J by 6 bases, with 7 bases between them. The CDR3 nucleotides read TGCAGTGCTAGACAAGCCCATGGCTACACCTTC. It codes for CSARQAHGYTF.

The V call is TRBV6-5, the J call TRBJ2-3; 9 positions agree with TRBD2. Germline V gene sequence: CDR1 MNHEY, CDR2 SVGAGI. With 6 bases clipped from V and 5 bases from J, the junction kept 9 bases outside the gene matches. The CDR3 sequence is 15 residues long. The CDR3 sequence: CASSPLSGGKDTQYF. As DNA, the CDR3 is TGTGCCAGCAGCCCGCTCAGCGGGGGGAAAGATACGCAGTATTTT.

The chain recombines TRBV5-1 with TRBJ2-5; TRBD1 is a possible D gene (6 bases). Germline CDR1 and CDR2: SGHRS and YFSETQ. This CDR3 spans 16 amino acids. V gave up 0 bases and J gave up 0 bases, with 12 bases separating them. This chain's CDR3 is CASSLELGTNQETQYF. The CDR3 nucleotides read TGCGCCAGCAGCTTGGAGCTCGGGACAAACCAAGAGACCCAGTACTTC.

V usage is TRBV18 and J usage is TRBJ2-7; weak D call: TRBD1 (6 bases). Gene TRBJ2-5 matches the end of the DNA better, so the J call may be wrong. CDR1 and CDR2 from the germline V gene are KGHSH and LQKENI. The CDR3 has 14 amino acids. Here the CDR3 reads CASSPVDSGETQYF. In nucleotides, the CDR3 is TGTGCCAGCTCACCCGTGGACAGCGGAGAGACCCAGTACTTC.

This clonotype was found a few times. V and J are TRBV27 and TRBJ2-1, with 13 nucleotides matching TRBD2. Unmatched junction bases numbered 9, after V lost 10 bases and J lost 0 bases. The CDR3 extends over 17 amino acids. Germline CDR1 and CDR2: MNHEY and SMNVEV (reference sequence). The CDR3 bases are TGTGCCACCCGTTCACTAGCGGGGGGGCCCTCCTACAATGAGCAGTTCTTC. It specifies CATRSLAGGPSYNEQFF.

This clonotype was seen a few times. The chain couples TRBV7-8 to TRBJ2-7; TRBD1 matches at 11 bases. CDR3 size: 16 residues. J gave up 5 bases and V 0 bases, and 6 bases lay outside the gene matches. CDR1 and CDR2 (germline): SGHVS, FQNEAQ. CDR3 nucleotide sequence: TGTGCCAGCAGCTTAGCTACCGGGACAGGGGGACACGAGCAGTACTTC. This gives the protein CASSLATGTGGHEQYF.

This chain joins TRBV11-1 and TRBJ2-1; D ambiguous. Germline CDR1 SGHAT, CDR2 FQDESV (reference sequence). The CDR3 has 13 amino acids. Trimming stripped 4 bases from V and 8 bases from J, with 12 bases between. Here the CDR3 DNA reads TGTGCCAGCAGCTCCCAAGATGAATATGAGCAGTTCTTC. This gives the protein CASSSQDEYEQFF.

The gene calls are TRBV12-3 or TRBV12-4 and TRBJ2-1; no firm D call. V was clipped by 6 bases and J by 15 bases, with 15 bases between them. The CDR3 length is 11 residues. The CDR3 DNA follows: TGTGCCAGCAGCCCTACAACGACGCGGTTCTTC. This gives the protein CASSPTTTRFF.

The CDR3 DNA reads as TGTGCCAGCAGTTACTCGGGGCTATCGGGTGCATCCGAGACCCAGTACTTC. It yields the protein CASSYSGLSGASETQYF. The genes are TRBV6-5 and TRBJ2-5, with D tentatively TRBD1 (5 bases). Looked up from germline, CDR1 is MNHEY and CDR2 is SVGAGI. V was cut by 0 bases and J by 5 bases, with 19 bases left in between. There are 17 residues in the CDR3.

The table lists this clonotype with a few counts. The chain couples TRBV4-1 to TRBJ2-1, with TRBD1 matching 7 bases. V gave up 1 base and J gave up 8 bases; unmatched junction bases: 8. CDR1 is MGHRA and CDR2 is YSYEKL in the germline V gene. The CDR3 totals 15 residues. The CDR3 region is CASSQARGQIYEQFF. The CDR3 DNA follows: TGCGCCAGCAGCCAAGCTAGGGGACAGATTTATGAGCAGTTCTTC.

This clonotype was seen ten or more times. The rearrangement joins TRBV11-2 to TRBJ2-1; TRBD2 might be the D (7 bases). Germline CDR1 reads SGHAT; CDR2 reads FQNNGV. With 5 bases removed from V and 6 bases from J, the gap between germline ends came to 14 bases. There are 14 residues in the CDR3. For the CDR3, the DNA is TGTGCCAGCAGCCTACCGGGGGGCGGCAATGAGCAGTTCTTC. This codes for CASSLPGGGNEQFF.

This clonotype was seen a handful of times. The V call is TRBV7-2, the J call TRBJ2-1; TRBD2 matches 7 bases. The CDR3 runs to 14 residues. Germline-derived CDR1 and CDR2 are SGHTA and FQGNSA. V lost 5 bases, J lost 7 bases, and 8 bases stayed unmatched. This CDR3 is CASSPVRTRNEQFF. In DNA, the CDR3 is TGTGCCAGCAGCCCAGTCCGGACTAGAAATGAGCAGTTCTTC.

This clonotype was observed many times. A clone one base away is much larger, so this may be a read error. The CDR3 coding sequence is TGTGCCAGCAGCGTAACTGCCCAAGAGACCCAGTACTTC. It translates to CASSVTAQETQYF. V usage is TRBV7-3 and J usage is TRBJ2-5; no reliable D call. CDR3 length: 13 amino acids. Germline V CDR1 and CDR2: SGHTA, FQGTGA.

This clonotype was seen repeatedly, ten times or more. V is TRBV21-1 and J is TRBJ2-7; TRBD1 is the table's D call and was not checked against the DNA. TRBV21-1 is flagged as a pseudogene. This CDR3 has 14 amino acids. CDR3 sequence (DNA): TGTGCCAGTTTCAGGGAGACTTCCCGCTACGAGCAGTACTTC. Its translation: CASFRETSRYEQYF.

To note about this clonotype: Because it lacks the conserved phenylalanine or tryptophan at the end, this CDR3 is likely a read error. The chain links TRBV6-2 or TRBV6-3 to TRBJ1-2, with D possibly TRBD1 on 5 matching bases. Trimming pared 4 bases from V and 3 bases from J, leaving 15 bases between. The CDR3 runs 15 residues. The germline V gene encodes CDR1 MNHEY and CDR2 SVGEGT. The CDR3 spells CASSSGMLDYYGYTL. CDR3 sequence (DNA): TGTGCCAGCAGTTCAGGGATGTTGGACTACTATGGCTACACCCTC.

J is TRBJ1-4 and V is TRBV6-1; D is unresolved. V shed 7 bases and J shed 8 bases, with 14 bases lying between them. CDR3 size: 13 residues. Germline V gene sequence: CDR1 MNHNS, CDR2 SASEGT. The chain's CDR3 is CASIREMGEKLFF. CDR3 DNA sequence: TGTGCCAGCATAAGAGAAATGGGGGAAAAACTGTTTTTT.

This clonotype has a handful of counts. J is TRBJ2-7 and V is TRBV6-6; 9 nucleotides line up with TRBD1. CDR1 is MNHNY, CDR2 SVGAGI, per germline (reference sequence). This CDR3 contains 13 residues. V lost 10 bases, J lost 3 bases, and 7 bases stayed unmatched. CDR3 residues: CAIGGTGLYEQYF. The CDR3 nucleotides are TGTGCCATCGGGGGGACAGGGCTCTACGAGCAGTACTTC.

The V call is TRBV4-2, the J call TRBJ1-2; D perhaps matches TRBD1 (5 bases). V was clipped by 0 bases and J by 7 bases, with 21 bases between them. The CDR3 is 17 amino acids. Germline V gene sequence: CDR1 LGHNA, CDR2 YNFKEQ. The CDR3 protein is CASSQEREFRGGGGYTF. The CDR3 DNA is TGTGCCAGCAGCCAAGAACGTGAATTCCGGGGTGGGGGTGGCTACACCTTC.

The chain employs TRBV2 and TRBJ1-2; 11 positions agree with TRBD1. The CDR3 has 13 residues. Germline V CDR1 and CDR2: SNHLY, FYNNEI. V was pared by 5 bases and J by 6 bases, with 2 bases of the junction left unmatched. The CDR3 DNA reads as TGTGCCAGCAGTCGGACAGGGGGCGATGGCTACACCTTC. It specifies CASSRTGGDGYTF.